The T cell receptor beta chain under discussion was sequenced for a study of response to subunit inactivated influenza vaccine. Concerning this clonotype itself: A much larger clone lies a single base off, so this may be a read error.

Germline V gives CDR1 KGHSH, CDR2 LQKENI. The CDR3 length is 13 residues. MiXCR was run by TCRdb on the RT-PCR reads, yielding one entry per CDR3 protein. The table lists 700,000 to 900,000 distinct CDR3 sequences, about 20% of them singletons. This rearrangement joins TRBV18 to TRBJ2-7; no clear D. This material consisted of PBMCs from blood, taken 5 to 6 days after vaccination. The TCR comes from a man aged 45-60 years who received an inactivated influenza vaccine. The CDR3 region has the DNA TGTGCCTGCTCACCACCTGTTACCTACGAGCAGTACTTC. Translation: CACSPPVTYEQYF.